This TCR beta chain was identified during a study of T cells in Graves' hyperthyroidism and ophthalmopathy. Ten or more counts support this clonotype. There were TCR beta CDR3 regions amplified from RNA transcripts. Primed by the HTBI set, a first-round RT-PCR was run on the TCR CDR3. MiXCR, run by TCRdb on the multiplex PCR reads, gives a single entry per CDR3 protein. This table has some 570,000 distinct CDR3 sequences, approximately 15% appearing once. CDR1 is SQVTM and CDR2 is ANQGSEA in the germline V gene. CDR3 length equals 13 residues. Deletions cut 0 bases from V and 0 bases from J, with 5 bases between.

This chain uses TRBV29-1 with TRBJ1-1; D unclear. The TCR comes from a woman aged 18-29 years with Graves' ophthalmopathy. Material for sequencing was blood. CDR3 loop: CSVEDRMNTEAFF. The DNA of the CDR3 is TGCAGCGTTGAAGATCGAATGAACACTGAAGCTTTCTTT.